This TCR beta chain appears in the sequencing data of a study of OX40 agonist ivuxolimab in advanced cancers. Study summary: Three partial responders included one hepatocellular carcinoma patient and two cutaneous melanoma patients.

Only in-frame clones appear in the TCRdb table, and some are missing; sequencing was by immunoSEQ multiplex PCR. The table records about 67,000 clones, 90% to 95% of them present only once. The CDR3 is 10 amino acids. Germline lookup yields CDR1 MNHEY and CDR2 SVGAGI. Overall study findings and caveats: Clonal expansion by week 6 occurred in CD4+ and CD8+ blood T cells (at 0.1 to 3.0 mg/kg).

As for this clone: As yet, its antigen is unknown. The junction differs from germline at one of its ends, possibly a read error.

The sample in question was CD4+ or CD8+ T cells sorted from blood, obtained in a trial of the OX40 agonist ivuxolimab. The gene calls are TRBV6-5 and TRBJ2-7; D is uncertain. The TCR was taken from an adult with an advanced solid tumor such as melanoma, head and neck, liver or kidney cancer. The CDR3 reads CASRNYEQYF. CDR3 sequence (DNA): TGTGCCAGCAGAAACTACGAGCAGTATTTC.